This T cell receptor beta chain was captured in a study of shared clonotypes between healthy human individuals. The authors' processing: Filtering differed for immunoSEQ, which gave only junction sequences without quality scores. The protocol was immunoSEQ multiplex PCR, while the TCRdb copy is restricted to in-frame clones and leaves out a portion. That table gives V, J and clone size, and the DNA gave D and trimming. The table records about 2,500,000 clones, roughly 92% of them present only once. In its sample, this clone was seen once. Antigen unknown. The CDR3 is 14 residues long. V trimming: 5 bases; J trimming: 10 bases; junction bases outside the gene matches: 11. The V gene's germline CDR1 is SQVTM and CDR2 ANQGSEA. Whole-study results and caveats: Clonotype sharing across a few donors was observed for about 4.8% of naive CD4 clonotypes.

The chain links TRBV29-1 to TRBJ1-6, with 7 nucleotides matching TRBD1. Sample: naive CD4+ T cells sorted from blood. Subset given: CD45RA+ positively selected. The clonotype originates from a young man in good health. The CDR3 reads CSVSSTGPNSPLHF. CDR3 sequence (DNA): TGCAGCGTTTCCTCGACAGGGCCAAACTCACCCCTCCACTTT.